These 23 T cell receptor beta chains share one sample of origin, sequenced in a study of Ad26.COV2.S vaccination and SARS-CoV-2 variants (TCRdb year 2021). The intended sense of this specimen's treatment or condition label: roughly 18 received Ad26.COV2.S at low or high dose, single or two shots; several received placebo; per-sample allocation not given. Repertoires of vaccine and placebo recipients were sequenced from samples taken on day 63 after the first injection. Libraries came from the immunoSEQ multiplex PCR assay. TCRdb obtained this table from immuneACCESS and retained in-frame rearrangements with V and J assigned. These tables miss some clones; where compared with another copy, unresolved V genes account for less than half of the shortfall, and the remainder is unexplained. For this sample the table gives under 500,000 clones, of which roughly 90% were detected only once. The top ten clonotypes cover around 1.7% of the sample.

The material was peripheral blood, obtained in a trial of Ad26.COV2.S vaccine versus placebo. The receptors originated from a person between 18 and 60 years old who received the Ad26.COV2.S COVID-19 vaccine or a placebo.

This chain joins TRBV19 and TRBJ2-5; D may be TRBD1 or TRBD2 (5 bases each). Trimming left V 6 bases short and J 5 bases short, with 10 bases between. The germline gives CDR1 LNHDA, CDR2 SQIVND (reference sequence). The CDR3 length is 12 residues. The CDR3 spells CASRRGEETQYF. The CDR3 nucleotides read TGTGCCAGTAGGAGGGGCGAGGAGACCCAGTACTTC. Full variable domain (remainder filled in from reference TRBV19 and TRBJ2-5): DGGITQSPKYLFRKEGQNVTLSCEQNLNHDAMYWYRQDPGQGLRLIYYSQIVNDFQKGDIAEGYSVSREKKESFPLTVTSAQKNPTAFYLCASRRGEETQYFGPGTRLLVL.

The rearrangement links TRBV10-3 to TRBJ2-1, with 12 nucleotides matching TRBD2. Germline-derived CDR1 and CDR2 are ENHRY and SYGVKD. The CDR3 runs 14 residues. V shed 3 bases and J 6 bases; nucleotides not matched to a gene: 0. CDR3 in DNA: TGTGCCATCAGTGAACTAGCGGGGGGCAATGAGCAGTTCTTC. Translated, it gives CAISELAGGNEQFF.

V and J are TRBV12-5 and TRBJ2-1; D is perhaps TRBD2 (6 bases). Germline CDR1 and CDR2: LGHNT and FRNRAP. CDR3 length: 18 amino acids. Between the trimmed V and J ends, which lost 0 bases and 0 bases, there was a span of 15 bases. CDR3 nucleotide sequence: TGTGCTAGTGGTTTGGTATTGGGGGGAATAAGCTCCTACAATGAGCAGTTCTTC. This sequence encodes CASGLVLGGISSYNEQFF.

The rearrangement uses TRBV29-1 and TRBJ1-1, with TRBD1 matching over 7 bases. The germline V gene encodes CDR1 SQVTM and CDR2 ANQGSEA. V shed 0 bases, J shed 5 bases, and the junction held 3 bases outside the gene matches. The CDR3 has 13 residues. The CDR3: CSVEDNRGTEAFF. As DNA, the CDR3 is TGCAGCGTTGAAGATAACAGGGGTACTGAAGCTTTCTTT. Full variable domain (remainder filled in from reference TRBV29-1 and TRBJ1-1): SAVISQKPSRDICQRGTSLTIQCQVDSQVTMMFWYRQQPGQSLTLIATANQGSEATYESGFVIDKFPISRPNLTFSTLTVSNMSPEDSSIYLCSVEDNRGTEAFFGQGTRLTVV.

This clone appeared once. The rearrangement uses TRBV4-1 and TRBJ2-3; D remains ambiguous. The V gene's germline CDR1 is MGHRA and CDR2 YSYEKL. V dropped 1 base and J dropped 0 bases, with 11 bases sitting between them. The CDR3 consists of 16 residues. The CDR3 reads CASSQGDTPSTDTQYF. In DNA form, the CDR3 reads TGCGCCAGCAGCCAAGGTGATACCCCTAGCACAGATACGCAGTATTTT.

The chain employs TRBV30 and TRBJ2-1, with 12 nucleotides matching TRBD2. CDR3 length equals 16 residues. V trimming: 3 bases; J trimming: 3 bases; junction bases outside the gene matches: 6. Germline CDR1 GTSNPN, CDR2 SVGIG (reference sequence). The CDR3 reads CAWRSTSGGRYNEQFF. The CDR3 DNA sequence: TGTGCCTGGAGGTCCACTAGCGGGGGGCGCTACAATGAGCAGTTCTTC.

The chain links TRBV27 to TRBJ1-2, with no clear D. Germline V CDR1 and CDR2: MNHEY, SMNVEV (reference sequence). V shed 3 bases and J shed 4 bases, with 9 bases lying between them. CDR3 length equals 13 residues. The CDR3 nucleotides are TGTGCCAGCAGTTTCGGCGTTACCTATGGCTACACCTTC. It specifies CASSFGVTYGYTF.

This chain's CDR3 is CATRGTGEDYNEQFF. The CDR3 DNA follows: TGTGCCACAAGAGGGACAGGGGAAGACTACAATGAGCAGTTCTTC. The chain recombines TRBV24-1 with TRBJ2-1, with TRBD1 matching over 10 bases. V shed 10 bases, J shed 3 bases, and the junction held 8 bases outside the gene matches. The CDR3 has 15 amino acids. Germline CDR1 is KGHDR and CDR2 is SFDVKD.

The CDR3 DNA reads as TGTGCCAGCAGCGTCCAGGGAGGCACCTACGAGCAGTACTTC. Translation: CASSVQGGTYEQYF. The chain is built from TRBV9 and TRBJ2-7; D might be TRBD2 (6 bases). Trimming removed 2 bases from V and 2 bases from J, with 11 bases in between. The CDR3 extends over 14 amino acids. CDR1 and CDR2 from the germline V gene are SGDLS and YYNGEE.

The chain uses TRBV7-2 and TRBJ1-5, with D tentatively TRBD1 (5 bases). The V gene's germline CDR1 is SGHTA and CDR2 FQGNSA. V was shortened by 2 bases and J by 4 bases, with 9 bases between the two germline ends. This CDR3 has 14 residues. The CDR3 protein is CASSLQQVNQPQHF. The CDR3 DNA sequence: TGTGCCAGCAGCTTACAACAGGTTAATCAGCCCCAGCATTTT.

This chain joins TRBV6-5 and TRBJ1-6; tentatively, D is TRBD1 (5 bases). In germline, CDR1 is MNHEY, CDR2 SVGAGI. Trimming pared 7 bases from V and 6 bases from J, leaving 13 bases between. The CDR3 runs to 14 residues. CDR3 loop: CASTSGHRNSPLHF. The CDR3 nucleotides are TGTGCCAGCACCTCCGGACATCGTAATTCACCCCTCCACTTT.

The chain has TRBV30 and TRBJ2-2; 9 nucleotides line up with TRBD2. J gave up 5 bases and V 1 base, and 5 bases lay outside the gene matches. Germline CDR1 is GTSNPN and CDR2 is SVGIG (reference sequence). The CDR3 consists of 15 residues. CDR3 in DNA: TGTGCCTGGAGTGAGCGGGGGGACCTGACCGGGGAGCTGTTTTTT. Translated: CAWSERGDLTGELFF.

The chain couples TRBV18 to TRBJ2-7; weak D call: TRBD1 (5 bases). The germline CDR1 and CDR2 sequences are KGHSH and LQKENI. Trimming pared 0 bases from V and 2 bases from J, leaving 8 bases between. This CDR3 is built from 14 residues. The chain's CDR3 is CASSPPSRAYEQYF. Here the CDR3 DNA reads TGTGCCAGCTCACCACCTTCCAGGGCCTACGAGCAGTACTTC.

The chain couples TRBV3-1 (or the pseudogene TRBV3-2) to TRBJ1-1; tentatively, D is TRBD1 (5 bases). The CDR3 sequence is 14 residues long. Trimming stripped 4 bases from V and 0 bases from J, with 9 bases between. Germline V gives CDR1 LGHDT, CDR2 YNNKEL (reference sequence). The CDR3 DNA reads TGTGCCAGCAGCCGACCAGGGTTGAACACTGAAGCTTTCTTT. It translates to CASSRPGLNTEAFF.

The chain uses TRBV4-1 and TRBJ2-3; 9 bases are shared with TRBD2. V was pared by 1 base and J by 3 bases, with 8 bases of the junction left unmatched. The CDR3 length is 17 residues. Per germline, CDR1 MGHRA and CDR2 YSYEKL. The CDR3 region is CASSQVSIAGVTDTQYF. CDR3 DNA: TGCGCCAGCAGCCAAGTGTCTATAGCGGGGGTTACAGATACGCAGTATTTT.

V usage is TRBV9 and J usage is TRBJ2-1; 10 bases agree with TRBD1. CDR1 is SGDLS and CDR2 is YYNGEE in the germline V gene. CDR3 size: 17 residues. V was clipped by 7 bases and J by 4 bases; unmatched bases: 14. CDR3: CASSYRTGGNDYNEQFF. CDR3 DNA sequence: TGTGCCAGCTCTTATCGGACAGGGGGTAATGATTACAATGAGCAGTTCTTC.

The rearrangement uses TRBV7-8 and TRBJ2-1, with no clear D. CDR3 length equals 13 residues. Between the trimmed V and J ends, which lost 5 bases and 6 bases, there was a span of 11 bases. From germline, CDR1 is SGHVS and CDR2 FQNEAQ. CDR3 sequence (DNA): TGTGCCAGCAGCCTGCGGACGGGCAATGAGCAGTTCTTC. This codes for CASSLRTGNEQFF.

This sequence joins TRBV7-2 and TRBJ1-2, with D unresolved. The CDR3 totals 14 residues. The germline gives CDR1 SGHTA, CDR2 FQGNSA. The V and J ends lost 1 base and 4 bases respectively, with 10 bases between them. The CDR3 region is CASSLVARPYGYTF. The CDR3, as DNA: TGTGCCAGCAGCTTAGTTGCCAGGCCCTATGGCTACACCTTC.

The gene calls are TRBV18 and TRBJ1-1, with D hard to call. The V end was cut by 5 bases, the J end by 10 bases, with 17 bases between. The germline V gene encodes CDR1 KGHSH and CDR2 LQKENI. The CDR3 contains 13 residues. The CDR3 protein is CASSSKDAAGAFF. The CDR3 DNA follows: TGTGCCAGCTCATCAAAGGACGCCGCCGGAGCTTTCTTT.

The chain employs TRBV30 and TRBJ1-1, with unresolved D. The CDR3 spans 15 residues. Germline-derived CDR1 and CDR2 are GTSNPN and SVGIG (reference sequence). Between the trimmed V and J ends, which lost 2 bases and 5 bases, there was a span of 18 bases. CDR3 residues: CAWSPPGSRGTEAFF. CDR3 DNA: TGTGCCTGGAGTCCCCCTGGGTCGCGGGGTACTGAAGCTTTCTTT.

V and J are TRBV12-3 or TRBV12-4 and TRBJ2-2, with D hard to call. Trimming removed 3 bases from V and 9 bases from J, with 11 bases in between. This CDR3 has 13 amino acids. The CDR3 coding sequence is TGTGCCAGCAGTTTTATGGGTTCCAGGGAGCTGTTTTTT. It codes for CASSFMGSRELFF.

This clone came up once. The chain couples TRBV5-1 to TRBJ2-3, with D unclear. CDR3 length: 12 residues. V gave up 4 bases and J gave up 4 bases, with 7 bases separating them. From germline, CDR1 is SGHRS and CDR2 YFSETQ. CDR3 in amino acids: CASSPQPDTQYF. The CDR3 bases are TGCGCCAGCAGCCCCCAGCCAGATACGCAGTATTTT. Combining the CDR3 with reference TRBV5-1 and TRBJ2-3 gives the whole variable domain KAGVTQTPRYLIKTRGQQVTLSCSPISGHRSVSWYQQTPGQGLQFLFEYFSETQRNKGNFPGRFSGRQFSNSRSEMNVSTLELGDSALYLCASSPQPDTQYFGPGTRLTVL.

The chain recombines TRBV7-9 with TRBJ2-3; either TRBD1 or TRBD2 may supply D (5 bases each). V lost 3 bases and J 0 bases, leaving 7 bases between the germline ends. CDR1 and CDR2 (germline): SEHNR, FQNEAQ (reference sequence). CDR3 size: 14 residues. The CDR3 reads CASSLRGSTDTQYF. Written as DNA, the CDR3 is TGTGCCAGCAGCTTGAGGGGCAGCACAGATACGCAGTATTTT.